This T cell receptor (beta chain) was identified in a study of blood T cell dynamics during melanoma immunotherapy. As for the study in general: Metastatic melanoma patients received first-line pembrolizumab or nivolumab plus ipilimumab.

CDR3 size: 13 residues. Germline V gives CDR1 SGHAT, CDR2 FQNNGV. V lost 3 bases, J lost 3 bases, and 7 bases lay in between. Profiled with immunoSEQ multiplex PCR; TCRdb holds only in-frame clones, not every one. The sample contains roughly 14,000 clones, 86% of which appear only once. Whole-study results and caveats: Disease-control patients' PBMC repertoires became either more clonal or more diverse at W3. The study could not tell melanoma-specific clones from general immune activation.

Points on this clone: The target antigen is unknown.

Sample time point: pre-treatment baseline. Patients with prior systemic cancer treatment, concomitant immunosuppressants, or other active malignancies were excluded. The TCR sequence derives from a human donor with melanoma. Sequencing was performed on blood, taken from a patient treated with checkpoint blockade. The rearrangement uses TRBV11-2 and TRBJ2-3, with D tentatively TRBD1 (6 bases). The CDR3 DNA reads as TGTGCCAGCAGCTTTCAGGGGACAGATACGCAGTATTTT. It codes for CASSFQGTDTQYF.